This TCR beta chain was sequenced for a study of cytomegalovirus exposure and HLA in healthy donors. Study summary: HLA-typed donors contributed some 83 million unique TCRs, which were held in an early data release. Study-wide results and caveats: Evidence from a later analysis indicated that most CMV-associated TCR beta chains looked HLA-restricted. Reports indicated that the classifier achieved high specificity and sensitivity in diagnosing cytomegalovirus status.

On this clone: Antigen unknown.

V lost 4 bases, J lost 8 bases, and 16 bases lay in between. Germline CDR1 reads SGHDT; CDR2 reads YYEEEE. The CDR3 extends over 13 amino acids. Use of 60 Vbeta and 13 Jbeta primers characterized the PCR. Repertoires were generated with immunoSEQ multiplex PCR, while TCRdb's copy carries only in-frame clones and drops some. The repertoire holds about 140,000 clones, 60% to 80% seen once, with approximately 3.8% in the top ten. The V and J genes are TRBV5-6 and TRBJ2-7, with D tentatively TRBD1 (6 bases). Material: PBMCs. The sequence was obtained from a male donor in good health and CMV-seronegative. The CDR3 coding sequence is TGTGCCAGCAGCATCCATGGACAGATCCAGCAGTACTTC. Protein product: CASSIHGQIQQYF.